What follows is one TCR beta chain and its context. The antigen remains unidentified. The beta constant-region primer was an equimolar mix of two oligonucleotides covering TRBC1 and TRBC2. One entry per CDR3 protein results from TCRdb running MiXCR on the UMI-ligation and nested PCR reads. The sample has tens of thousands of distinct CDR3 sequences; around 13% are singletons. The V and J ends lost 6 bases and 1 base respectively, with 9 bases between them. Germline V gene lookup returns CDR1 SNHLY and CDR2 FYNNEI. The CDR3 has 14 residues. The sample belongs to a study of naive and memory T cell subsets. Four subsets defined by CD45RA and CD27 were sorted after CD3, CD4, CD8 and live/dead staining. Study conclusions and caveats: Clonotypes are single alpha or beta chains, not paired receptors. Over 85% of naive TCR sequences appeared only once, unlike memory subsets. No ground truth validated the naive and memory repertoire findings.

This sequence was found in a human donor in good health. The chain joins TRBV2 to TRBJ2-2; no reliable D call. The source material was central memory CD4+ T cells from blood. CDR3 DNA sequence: TGTGCCAGCAGAAGGACCATGAACACCGGGGAGCTGTTTTTT. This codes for CASRRTMNTGELFF.